This TCR beta chain was found in a study of control samples from healthy donors and cancer patients (dated by TCRdb to about 2020). Libraries were built with the immunoSEQ multiplex PCR assay. Sourced from immuneACCESS, this table was stored by TCRdb with only in-frame sequences that have V and J called. A share of the clones is absent; for the studies checked, an unresolved V gene accounts for under half, and the remainder has no known explanation. Within this sample are roughly 83,000 clones, with roughly four fifths of them counted one time only. Of the sample, around a tenth falls within the top ten clones. About this clone itself: Its target antigen remains unknown. Base qualities are missing; no much larger clone stands one base away.

The TCR was taken from a woman in her sixties or seventies in good health. The sequencing sample was made of blood.

The nucleotide sequence reads TGTGCCAGCAGTCCGGGACTAGCGGGAGGGTCCCTAAGGAATGAGCAGTTCTTC. It translates to CASSPGLAGGSLRNEQFF. The receptor chain draws on TRBV27 and TRBJ2-1; TRBD2 matches 16 bases in the middle. Here V drops 5 bases and J drops 7 bases, and the junction holds 11 bases not matched to any gene. Reading from cysteine to phenylalanine, the CDR3 counts 18 amino acids. Solely the CDR3 DNA is kept, with 54 bases framed from the first base. The germline V gene (reference sequence) specifies MNHEY as CDR1 and SMNVEV as CDR2.